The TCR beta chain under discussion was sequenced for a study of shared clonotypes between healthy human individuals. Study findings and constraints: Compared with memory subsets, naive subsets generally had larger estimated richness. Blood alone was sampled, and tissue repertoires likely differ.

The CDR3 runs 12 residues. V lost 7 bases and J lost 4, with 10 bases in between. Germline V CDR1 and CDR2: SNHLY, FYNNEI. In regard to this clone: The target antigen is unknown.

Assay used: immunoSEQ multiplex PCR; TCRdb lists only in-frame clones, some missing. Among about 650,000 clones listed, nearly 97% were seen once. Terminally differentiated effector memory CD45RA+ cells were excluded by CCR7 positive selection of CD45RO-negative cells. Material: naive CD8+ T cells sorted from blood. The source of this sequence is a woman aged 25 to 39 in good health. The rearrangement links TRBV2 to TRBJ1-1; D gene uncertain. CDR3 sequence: CASIEGSTEAFF. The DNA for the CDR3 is TGTGCCAGCATAGAAGGATCCACTGAAGCTTTCTTT. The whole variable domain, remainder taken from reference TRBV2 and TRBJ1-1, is EPEVTQTPSHQVTQMGQEVILRCVPISNHLYFYWYRQILGQKVEFLVSFYNNEISEKSEIFDDQFSVERPDGSNFTLKIRSTKLEDSAMYFCASIEGSTEAFFGQGTRLTVV.